Following are 9 T cell receptor beta chains from one sample sequenced in a study of CD4 and CD8 cells across lung adenocarcinoma regions. One entry per CDR3 protein, called by TCRdb with MiXCR from the PCR reads. The repertoire holds tens of thousands of distinct CDR3 sequences, around 52% seen once, with around 21% in the top ten. The sequenced sample was CD4+ T cells from the center of a lung tumor. These receptors originate from a male donor with lung adenocarcinoma. The CD4 and CD8 labels of this study may be unreliable.

On this clonotype itself: The DNA is omitted, as the CDR3 cannot be located on it reliably, and the CDR3 follows TCRdb's listing. This chain joins TRBV12-3 or TRBV12-4 and TRBJ2-3. From its first to its last residue, the CDR3 has 11 amino acids. CDR3 sequence: CASSSSDTQYF.

As concerns this clonotype: It is likely a read error, because the conserved phenylalanine at the end of the CDR3 is missing. No DNA is shown, since the ends of the CDR3 on it are uncertain; the CDR3 is the one TCRdb lists. V gene TRBV6-5 combines with J gene TRBJ2-7. Germline assignment: CDR1 MNHEY and CDR2 SVGAGI. The CDR3 extends over 16 residues, inclusive of both ends. CDR3 sequence: CASSYTTLFRSDNFHP.

Many counts were recorded for this clonotype. V gene TRBV6-1 combines with J gene TRBJ2-1; 10 nucleotides match TRBD2. Germline CDR1 MNHNS, CDR2 SASEGT. The CDR3 has 12 amino acids. CDR3 amino acids: CASGRGGGEQFF. The CDR3 bases are TGTGCGAGCGGGAGGGGCGGTGGTGAGCAGTTCTTC.

At least ten counts were recorded for this clonotype. This sequence joins TRBV5-1 and TRBJ2-7; D might be TRBD1 (6 bases). The V end was cut by 3 bases, the J end by 1 base, with 11 bases between. From germline, CDR1 is SGHRS and CDR2 YFSETQ. CDR3 length equals 14 residues. CDR3 amino acids: CASSSRQASYEQYF. The CDR3 DNA reads as TGCGCCAGCAGCTCCCGACAGGCGTCCTACGAGCAGTACTTC.

J is TRBJ2-1 and V is TRBV6-1; a possible D gene is TRBD1 (8 bases). Germline V CDR1 and CDR2: MNHNS, SASEGT. V was trimmed by 4 bases and J by 7 bases, leaving 14 bases between them. The CDR3 is 14 residues long. DNA for the CDR3: TGTGCCAGCAGTGCAACAGGGGGAGGGAATGAGCAGTTCTTC. Protein product: CASSATGGGNEQFF.

The CDR3 reads CASSSYGLAGGNNEQFF. The DNA for the CDR3 is TGTGCCAGCAGCTCCTACGGACTAGCGGGAGGGAACAATGAGCAGTTCTTC. The gene calls are TRBV3-1 and TRBJ2-1; 15 nucleotides agree with TRBD2. The CDR3 spans 17 residues. Germline V CDR1 and CDR2: LGHDT, YNNKEL (reference sequence). Unmatched junction bases numbered 7, after V lost 5 bases and J lost 5 bases.

The chain links TRBV6-1 to TRBJ2-1; TRBD2 might be the D (5 bases). Germline V gives CDR1 MNHNS, CDR2 SASEGT. CDR3 size: 14 residues. Trimming left V 3 bases short and J 10 bases short, with 16 bases between. CDR3 residues: CASSDSARAREQFF. CDR3 coding DNA: TGTGCCAGCAGTGATAGCGCGAGGGCCAGGGAGCAGTTCTTC.

J is TRBJ1-2 and V is TRBV28, with D possibly matching TRBD1 (5 bases). V lost 7 bases to trimming and J lost 4 bases, with 13 bases between them. The germline gives CDR1 MDHEN, CDR2 SYDVKM. The CDR3 contains 13 residues. This CDR3 reads CASNVQGVYGYTF. As DNA, the CDR3 is TGTGCCAGCAATGTGCAGGGTGTCTATGGCTACACCTTC.

This clonotype has just a few counts. The DNA for the CDR3 is TGTGCCAGCAGCTTAGGGGTGTCAGGGGGACTCCAAGAGACCCAGTACTTC. It is translated as CASSLGVSGGLQETQYF. The chain carries TRBV11-2 and TRBJ2-5; D possibly corresponds to TRBD1 (7 bases). V dropped 1 base and J dropped 1 base, with 16 bases sitting between them. Germline V gives CDR1 SGHAT, CDR2 FQNNGV. This CDR3 is 17 amino acids long.